This T cell receptor (beta chain) was retrieved from a study of technical replicates of blood from a few donors. The germline V gene encodes CDR1 MGHDK and CDR2 SYGVNS. The CDR3 consists of 16 residues. V gave up 3 bases and J gave up 2 bases; unmatched junction bases: 3. TCRdb's table, derived via immunoSEQ multiplex PCR, lists solely in-frame clones and lacks some. Of around 70,000 clones detected, 93% appear once; the ten largest clones hold 0.25%. This receptor was identified in a human donor in good health. This chain uses TRBV25-1 with TRBJ2-6, with 8 bases matching TRBD1. Material: T cells isolated from PBMCs. The CDR3 bases are TGTGCCAGCAGTGACCCGACAGGGGCTGGGGCCAACGTCCTGACTTTC. Translated: CASSDPTGAGANVLTF.